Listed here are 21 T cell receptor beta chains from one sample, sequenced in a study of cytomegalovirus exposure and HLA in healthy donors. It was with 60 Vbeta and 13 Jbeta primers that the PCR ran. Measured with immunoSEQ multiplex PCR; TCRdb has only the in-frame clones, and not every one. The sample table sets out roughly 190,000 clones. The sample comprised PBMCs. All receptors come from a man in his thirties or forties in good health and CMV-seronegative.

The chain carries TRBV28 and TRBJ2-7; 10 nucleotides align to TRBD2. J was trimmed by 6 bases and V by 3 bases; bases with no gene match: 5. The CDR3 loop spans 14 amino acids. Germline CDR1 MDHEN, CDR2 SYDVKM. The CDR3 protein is CASSLASGRGEQYF. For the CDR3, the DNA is TGTGCCAGCAGTTTGGCTAGCGGGAGAGGCGAGCAGTACTTC.

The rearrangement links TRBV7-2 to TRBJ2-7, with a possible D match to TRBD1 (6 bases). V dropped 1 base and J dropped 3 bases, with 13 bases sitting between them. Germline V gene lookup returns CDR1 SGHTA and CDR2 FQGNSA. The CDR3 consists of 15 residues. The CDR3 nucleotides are TGTGCCAGCAGCTTAGAGCTCAGGGGAAGCTACGAGCAGTACTTC. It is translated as CASSLELRGSYEQYF. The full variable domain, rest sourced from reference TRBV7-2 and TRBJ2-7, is GAGVSQSPSNKVTEKGKDVELRCDPISGHTALYWYRQSLGQGLEFLIYFQGNSAPDKSGLPSDRFSAERTGGSVSTLTIQRTQQEDSAVYLCASSLELRGSYEQYFGPGTRLTVT.

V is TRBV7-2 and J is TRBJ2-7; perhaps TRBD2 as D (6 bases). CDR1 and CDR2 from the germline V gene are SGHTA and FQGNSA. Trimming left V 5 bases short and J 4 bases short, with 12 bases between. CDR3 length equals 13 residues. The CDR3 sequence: CASSPLAIYEQYF. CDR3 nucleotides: TGTGCCAGCAGCCCTCTAGCGATTTACGAGCAGTACTTC.

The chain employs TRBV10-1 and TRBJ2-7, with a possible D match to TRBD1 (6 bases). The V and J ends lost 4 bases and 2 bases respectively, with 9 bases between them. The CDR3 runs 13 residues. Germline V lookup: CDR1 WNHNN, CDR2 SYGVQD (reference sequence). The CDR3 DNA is TGCGCCAGCAGTGGACAGGACCCCTACGAGCAGTACTTC. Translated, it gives CASSGQDPYEQYF.

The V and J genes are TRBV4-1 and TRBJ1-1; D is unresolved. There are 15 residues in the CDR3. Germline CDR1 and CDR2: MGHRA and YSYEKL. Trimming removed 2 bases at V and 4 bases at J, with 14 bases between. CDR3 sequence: CASSQPWRESTEAFF. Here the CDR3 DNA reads TGCGCCAGCAGCCAACCTTGGAGGGAGAGCACTGAAGCTTTCTTT.

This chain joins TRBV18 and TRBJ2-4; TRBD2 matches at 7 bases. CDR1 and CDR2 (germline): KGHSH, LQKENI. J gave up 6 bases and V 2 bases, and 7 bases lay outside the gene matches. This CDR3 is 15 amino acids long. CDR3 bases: TGTGCCAGCTCACCAAGGGGAGGCGGGGGAAACATTCAGTACTTC. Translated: CASSPRGGGGNIQYF.

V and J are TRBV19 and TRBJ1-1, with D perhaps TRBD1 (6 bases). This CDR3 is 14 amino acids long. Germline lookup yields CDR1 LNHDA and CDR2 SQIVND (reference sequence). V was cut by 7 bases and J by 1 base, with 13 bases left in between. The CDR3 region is CASTLDRGNTEAFF. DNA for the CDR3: TGTGCCAGTACTCTGGACAGAGGGAACACTGAAGCTTTCTTT.

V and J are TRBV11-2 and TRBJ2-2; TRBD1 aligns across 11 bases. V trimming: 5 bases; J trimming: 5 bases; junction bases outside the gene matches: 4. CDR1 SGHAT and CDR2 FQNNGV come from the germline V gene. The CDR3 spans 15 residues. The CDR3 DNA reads TGTGCCAGCAGCCGGACAGGGGGCGGGACCGGGGAGCTGTTTTTT. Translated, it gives CASSRTGGGTGELFF.

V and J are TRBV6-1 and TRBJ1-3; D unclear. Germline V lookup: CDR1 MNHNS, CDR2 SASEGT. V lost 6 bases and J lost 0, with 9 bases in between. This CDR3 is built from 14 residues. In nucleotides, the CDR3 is TGTGCCAGCAGCCTCCCCTACTCTGGAAACACCATATATTTT. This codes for CASSLPYSGNTIYF.

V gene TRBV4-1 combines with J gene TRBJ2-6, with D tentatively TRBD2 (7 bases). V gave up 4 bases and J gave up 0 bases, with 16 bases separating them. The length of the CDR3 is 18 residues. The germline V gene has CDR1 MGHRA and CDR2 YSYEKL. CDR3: CASSRRGGANSGANVLTF. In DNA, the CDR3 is TGCGCCAGCAGCCGAAGGGGGGGGGCCAACTCTGGGGCCAACGTCCTGACTTTC.

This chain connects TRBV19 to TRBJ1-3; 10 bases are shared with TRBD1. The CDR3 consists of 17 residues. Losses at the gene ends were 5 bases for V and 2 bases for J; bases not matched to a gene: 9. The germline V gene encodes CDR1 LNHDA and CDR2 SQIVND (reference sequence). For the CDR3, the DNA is TGTGCCAGTAGTCTCGGGACAGGGGCCCGAACTGGAAACACCATATATTTT. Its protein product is CASSLGTGARTGNTIYF.

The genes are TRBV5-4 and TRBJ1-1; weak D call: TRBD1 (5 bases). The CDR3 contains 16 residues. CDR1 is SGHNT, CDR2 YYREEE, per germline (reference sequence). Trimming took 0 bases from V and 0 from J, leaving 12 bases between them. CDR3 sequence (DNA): TGTGCCAGCAGCTTGGGGCCGGGGGGGATGAACACTGAAGCTTTCTTT. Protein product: CASSLGPGGMNTEAFF.

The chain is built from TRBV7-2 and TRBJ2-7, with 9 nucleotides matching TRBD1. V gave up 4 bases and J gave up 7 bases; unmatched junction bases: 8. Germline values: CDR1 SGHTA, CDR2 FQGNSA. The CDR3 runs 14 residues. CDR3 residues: CASSSPGTGPEQYF. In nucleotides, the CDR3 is TGTGCCAGCAGCTCTCCGGGGACAGGGCCGGAGCAGTACTTC. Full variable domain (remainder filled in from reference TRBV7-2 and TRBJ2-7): GAGVSQSPSNKVTEKGKDVELRCDPISGHTALYWYRQSLGQGLEFLIYFQGNSAPDKSGLPSDRFSAERTGGSVSTLTIQRTQQEDSAVYLCASSSPGTGPEQYFGPGTRLTVT.

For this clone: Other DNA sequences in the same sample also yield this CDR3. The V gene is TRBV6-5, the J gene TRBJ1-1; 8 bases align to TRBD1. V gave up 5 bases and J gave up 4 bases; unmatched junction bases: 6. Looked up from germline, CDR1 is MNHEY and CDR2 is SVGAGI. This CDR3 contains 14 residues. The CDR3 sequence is CASSEGQGGTEAFF. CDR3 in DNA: TGTGCCAGCAGTGAAGGACAGGGAGGCACTGAAGCTTTCTTT.

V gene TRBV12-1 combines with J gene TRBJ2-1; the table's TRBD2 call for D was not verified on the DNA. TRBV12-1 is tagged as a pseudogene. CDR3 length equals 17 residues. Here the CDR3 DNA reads TGTGCCAGCAGCTTGGGGGCGGGAGGAGGCCACGGTAATGAGCAGTTCTTC. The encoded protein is CASSLGAGGGHGNEQFF.

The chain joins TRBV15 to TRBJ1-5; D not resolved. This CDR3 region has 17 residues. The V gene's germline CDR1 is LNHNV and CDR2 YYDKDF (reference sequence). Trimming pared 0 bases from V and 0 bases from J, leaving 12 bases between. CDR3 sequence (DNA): TGTGCCACCAGCAGAGATGTGGCAGCGTATAGCAATCAGCCCCAGCATTTT. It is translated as CATSRDVAAYSNQPQHF.

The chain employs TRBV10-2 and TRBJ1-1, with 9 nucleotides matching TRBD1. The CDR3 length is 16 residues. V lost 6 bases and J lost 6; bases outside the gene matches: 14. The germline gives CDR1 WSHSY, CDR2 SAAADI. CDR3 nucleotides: TGCGCCAGCAGATCCCCGGGACAGGGCACGGGGGCTGAAGCTTTCTTT. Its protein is CASRSPGQGTGAEAFF.

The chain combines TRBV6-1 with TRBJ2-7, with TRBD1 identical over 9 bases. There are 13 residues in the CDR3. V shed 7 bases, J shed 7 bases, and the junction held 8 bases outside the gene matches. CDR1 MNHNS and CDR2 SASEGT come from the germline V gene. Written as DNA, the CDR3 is TGTGCCAGCAATACAGGGGGCCTGAGGGAGCAGTACTTC. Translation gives CASNTGGLREQYF.

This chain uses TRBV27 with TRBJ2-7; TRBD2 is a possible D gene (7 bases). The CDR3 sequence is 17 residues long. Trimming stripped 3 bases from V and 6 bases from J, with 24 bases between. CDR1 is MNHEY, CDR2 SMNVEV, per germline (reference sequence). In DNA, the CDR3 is TGTGCCAGCAGTTTGAGCTTGCCGGGGGCCGGGGGGTCCGAGCAGTACTTC. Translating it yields CASSLSLPGAGGSEQYF.

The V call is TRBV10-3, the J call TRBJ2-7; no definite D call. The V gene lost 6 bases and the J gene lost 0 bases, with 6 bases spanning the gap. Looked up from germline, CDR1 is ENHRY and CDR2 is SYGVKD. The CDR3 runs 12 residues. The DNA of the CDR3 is TGTGCCATCAGCCTAAACTCCTACGAGCAGTACTTC. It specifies CAISLNSYEQYF.

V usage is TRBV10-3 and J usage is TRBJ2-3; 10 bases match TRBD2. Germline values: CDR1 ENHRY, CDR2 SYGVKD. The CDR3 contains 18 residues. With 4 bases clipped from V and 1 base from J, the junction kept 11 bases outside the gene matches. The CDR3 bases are TGTGCCATCAGTGCTGGGCTAGCGGGGGCGGGAGGCACAGATACGCAGTATTTT. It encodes CAISAGLAGAGGTDTQYF.